This T cell receptor beta chain emerged from a study of blood T cell repertoires in COVID-19 (dated by TCRdb to about 2020). For the study in its entirety: The collaborator samples originated in the United States, Italy and Spain and spanned the acute and convalescent phases of COVID-19. The material from the prospective study consisted of cDNA or gDNA derived from T cells, B-cell-depleted T cells, or PBMCs. The dataset comprised deeply sampled blood TCRbeta repertoires from subjects exposed to, actively infected with, or recovered from COVID-19. The repertoires were made available in a free public database intended to serve as a resource for research on the immune response to SARS-CoV-2. Samples came from the ongoing ImmuneRACE study (first 160 participants) plus 1,254 subjects from 6 global collaborators. The sample metadata nearly always contained a de-identified subject ID, COVID-19 status, age in years and sex. Where HLA class I and class II types were available, the types were taken from metadata supplied by the sample provider, not from assay-based typing. On the study overall, not on this receptor specifically: How much clinical and demographic metadata was included differed by source and by participant, and the metadata was provided uncurated.

The germline V gene encodes CDR1 MGHRA and CDR2 YSYEKL. The CDR3 numbers 15 residues from cysteine through phenylalanine. Of the read, only the CDR3 DNA is kept; its 45 bases are in frame from base 1. The germline ends are 7 bases apart after V is trimmed by 0 bases and J by 1 base. Whole blood was collected in K2EDTA tubes by collaborating institutions according to the institutions' own protocols. For TCRbeta analysis, collaborator samples were shipped as frozen whole blood, as isolated PBMCs, or as DNA extracted from either sample type. On this clone: No antigen is known for it. The record has no base qualities; no much larger clone is one base away.

TCRbeta CDR3 regions were amplified from genomic DNA using the immunoSEQ Assay, a bias-controlled multiplex PCR. The authors processed their data as follows. Within the assay, amplification of reference gene primers was used to estimate how many nucleated cells each sample contained. To quantify the absolute abundance of each unique TCRbeta CDR3 rearrangement, sequence reads were collapsed and filtered. Productive Simpson clonality was computed per sample as the square root of Simpson's diversity index over productive rearrangements. Drawn from immuneACCESS, this table holds only the in-frame rearrangements with V and J called that TCRdb kept. Clones are partly lost; checked studies trace under half to an unresolved V gene and leave the rest unexplained. V and J calls plus clone size are reproduced from that table; the DNA served to infer D and trimming. The sample data list roughly 50,000 clones, and roughly four fifths of these were observed just once. The leading ten clones occupy approximately 7% of the sample.

The receptor comes from a man aged 35 to 55 with acute or convalescent COVID-19. The material sequenced was peripheral blood. This sequence uses TRBV4-1 and TRBJ2-1; a tentative D match to TRBD2 spans 5 bases. The CDR3 sequence is CASSQDSGSYNEQFF. The DNA sequence is TGCGCCAGCAGCCAAGATTCGGGGTCCTACAATGAGCAGTTCTTC.